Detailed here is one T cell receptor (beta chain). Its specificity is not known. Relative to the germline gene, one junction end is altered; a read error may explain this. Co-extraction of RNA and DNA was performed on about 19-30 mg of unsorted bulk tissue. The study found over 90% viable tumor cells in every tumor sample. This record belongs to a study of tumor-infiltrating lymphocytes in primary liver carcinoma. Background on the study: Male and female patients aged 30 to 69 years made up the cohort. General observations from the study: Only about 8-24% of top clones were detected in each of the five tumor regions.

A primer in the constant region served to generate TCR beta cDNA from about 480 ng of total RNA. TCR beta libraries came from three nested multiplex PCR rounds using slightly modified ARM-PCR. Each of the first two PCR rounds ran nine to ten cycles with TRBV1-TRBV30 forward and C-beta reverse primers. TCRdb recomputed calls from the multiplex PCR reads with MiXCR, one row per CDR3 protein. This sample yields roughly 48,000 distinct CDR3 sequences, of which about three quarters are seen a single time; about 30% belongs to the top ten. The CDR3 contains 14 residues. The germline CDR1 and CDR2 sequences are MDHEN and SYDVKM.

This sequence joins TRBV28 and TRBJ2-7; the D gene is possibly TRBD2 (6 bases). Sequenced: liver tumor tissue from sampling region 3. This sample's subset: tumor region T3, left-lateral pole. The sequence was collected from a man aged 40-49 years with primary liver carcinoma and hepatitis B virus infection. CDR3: CASRGAGSSYEQYF. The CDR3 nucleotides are TGTGCCAGCAGGGGCGCGGGGAGCTCCTACGAGCAATACTTC. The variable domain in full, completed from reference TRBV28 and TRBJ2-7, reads DVKVTQSSRYLVKRTGEKVFLECVQDMDHENMFWYRQDPGLGLRLIYFSYDVKMKEKGDIPEGYSVSREKKERFSLILESASTNQTSMYLCASRGAGSSYEQYFGPGTRLTVT.